One T cell receptor beta chain is described in this entry. These data belong to a study of technical replicates of blood from a few donors. Assay used: immunoSEQ multiplex PCR; TCRdb lists only in-frame clones, some missing. The profile covers approximately 85,000 clones, with about 94% appearing a single time and approximately 0.26% taken by the ten largest. The V gene lost 1 base and the J gene lost 5 bases, with 8 bases spanning the gap. This CDR3 spans 12 amino acids. Germline CDR1 and CDR2: SQVTM and ANQGSEA. The sample taken for sequencing was T cells isolated from PBMCs. The TCR was taken from a human donor in good health. The chain links TRBV29-1 to TRBJ1-2; tentative D call: TRBD1 (5 bases). As DNA, the CDR3 is TGCAGCGTTGAAGCCAGGGATTATGGCTACACCTTC. This sequence encodes CSVEARDYGYTF.